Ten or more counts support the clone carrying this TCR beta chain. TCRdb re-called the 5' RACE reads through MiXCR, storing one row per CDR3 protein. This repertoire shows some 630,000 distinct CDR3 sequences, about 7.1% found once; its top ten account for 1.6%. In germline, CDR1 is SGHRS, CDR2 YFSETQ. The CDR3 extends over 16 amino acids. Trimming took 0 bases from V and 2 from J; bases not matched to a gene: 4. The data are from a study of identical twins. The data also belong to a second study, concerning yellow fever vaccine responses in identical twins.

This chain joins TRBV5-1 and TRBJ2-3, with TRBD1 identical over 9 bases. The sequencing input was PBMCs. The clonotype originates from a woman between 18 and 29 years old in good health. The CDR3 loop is CASSLGDRDITDTQYF. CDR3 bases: TGCGCCAGCAGCTTGGGGGACAGGGACATCACAGATACGCAGTATTTT.